Below are 21 T cell receptor beta chains sequenced from a single sample in a study of response to subunit inactivated influenza vaccine. TCRdb re-called the RT-PCR reads with MiXCR, one entry per CDR3 protein. The sample lists about 520,000 distinct CDR3 sequences, around 7.7% occurring once. This specimen consisted of PBMCs from blood, obtained roughly 24 months after vaccination. The receptors derive from a man between 50 and 75 years old who received an inactivated influenza vaccine.

The V gene is TRBV4-3, the J gene TRBJ2-7; a weak D match, TRBD2 (5 bases). Germline V gene data show CDR1 as LGHNA and CDR2 as YSLEER. This CDR3 has 18 amino acids. V lost 0 bases and J 3 bases, leaving 21 bases between the germline ends. The CDR3 protein is CASSQDRLSRVNSYEQYF. The CDR3 DNA reads TGCGCCAGCAGCCAAGATCGTCTTTCGCGGGTCAACAGCTACGAGCAGTACTTC.

This clonotype has more than one count but fewer than ten. The chain employs TRBV7-8 and TRBJ1-2; 10 nucleotides align to TRBD1. V gave up 1 base and J gave up 8 bases; unmatched junction bases: 13. Germline V gene lookup returns CDR1 SGHVS and CDR2 FQNEAQ. The CDR3 runs 17 residues. The CDR3 DNA reads as TGTGCCAGCAGCTTAGTTTCTCTCGACAGGGGGCGAGGGGGCTACACCTTC. Its protein product is CASSLVSLDRGRGGYTF.

The chain's CDR3 is CASSLTRATRGETQYF. In DNA form, the CDR3 reads TGTGCCAGCAGCTTAACCCGGGCCACCCGGGGAGAGACCCAGTACTTC. The rearrangement links TRBV7-2 to TRBJ2-5, with a possible D match to TRBD2 (5 bases). CDR1 and CDR2 (germline): SGHTA, FQGNSA. Deletions cut 2 bases from V and 4 bases from J, with 17 bases between. The CDR3 has 16 amino acids.

This clonotype was observed a few times. The rearrangement links TRBV3-1 to TRBJ2-7, with TRBD2 identical over 8 bases. Germline CDR1 and CDR2: LGHDT and YNNKEL (reference sequence). Losses at the gene ends were 1 base for V and 0 bases for J; bases not matched to a gene: 5. The CDR3 extends over 16 amino acids. In nucleotides, the CDR3 is TGTGCCAGCAGCCAAGTGGCTAGCGGGTACTCCTACGAGCAGTACTTC. Residues: CASSQVASGYSYEQYF.

This clonotype was detected many times. The V gene is TRBV6-5, the J gene TRBJ1-4, with 7 bases fitting TRBD1. Germline CDR1 is MNHEY and CDR2 is SVGAGI. The CDR3 runs 12 residues. V shed 10 bases, J shed 5 bases, and the junction held 4 bases outside the gene matches. The CDR3 DNA reads as TGTGCCACTACGACAGGGAATGAAAAACTGTTTTTT. Its protein is CATTTGNEKLFF.

This clonotype was detected many times. The V gene is TRBV27, the J gene TRBJ2-3; tentative D call: TRBD2 (6 bases). The germline gives CDR1 MNHEY, CDR2 SMNVEV (reference sequence). V was trimmed by 6 bases and J by 2 bases, leaving 12 bases between them. CDR3 length equals 14 residues. CDR3 in DNA: TGTGCCAGCAGATGGGGGACTCACACAGATACGCAGTATTTT. Protein product: CASRWGTHTDTQYF.

This clonotype has ten or more counts. The rearrangement links TRBV20-1 to TRBJ2-1, with TRBD1 matching 7 bases. Unmatched junction bases numbered 10, after V lost 2 bases and J lost 9 bases. Germline V CDR1 and CDR2: DFQATT, SNEGSKA (reference sequence). The CDR3 loop spans 14 amino acids. CDR3 bases: TGCAGTGCTAGAAGACAAGGGGGCTATTTTGAGCAGTTCTTC. This encodes CSARRQGGYFEQFF.

This clonotype has only a few counts. The J gene is TRBJ1-5, the V gene TRBV21-1; the DNA was not compared with TRBD1, the D call given in the table. TRBV21-1 corresponds to a pseudogene. The CDR3 covers 16 residues. The CDR3 loop is CASTRGDSVSNQPQHF. CDR3 nucleotides: TGTGCCAGCACCAGGGGAGACAGTGTTAGCAATCAGCCCCAGCATTTT.

This clonotype occurred a few times. CDR3 region: CSALQTSGASYNEQFF. CDR3 coding DNA: TGCAGTGCCCTTCAGACTAGCGGGGCCTCCTACAATGAGCAGTTCTTC. The rearrangement links TRBV20-1 to TRBJ2-1; 11 bases match TRBD2. V gave up 6 bases and J gave up 0 bases; unmatched junction bases: 7. Germline V lookup: CDR1 DFQATT, CDR2 SNEGSKA (reference sequence). This CDR3 comprises 16 residues.

This clonotype appeared many times. V usage is TRBV11-2 and J usage is TRBJ2-3, with a possible D match to TRBD2 (6 bases). Germline CDR1 is SGHAT and CDR2 is FQNNGV. This CDR3 comprises 17 residues. V was cut by 0 bases and J by 0 bases, with 13 bases left in between. The CDR3 spells CASSLDGPGVSTDTQYF. The CDR3 DNA follows: TGTGCCAGCAGCTTAGATGGCCCGGGGGTTAGCACAGATACGCAGTATTTT.

This clonotype was seen repeatedly, ten times or more. The V call is TRBV29-1, the J call TRBJ2-3, with 9 bases fitting TRBD2. This CDR3 spans 15 amino acids. Germline lookup yields CDR1 SQVTM and CDR2 ANQGSEA. The trim removed 4 bases at V and 0 bases at J, leaving 5 bases unmatched. The CDR3 loop reads CSVGGGAPSTDTQYF. The CDR3 DNA reads as TGCAGCGTTGGCGGGGGGGCTCCAAGCACAGATACGCAGTATTTT.

This clonotype was observed a handful of times. The chain links TRBV20-1 to TRBJ2-7; the D is unclear. CDR3 size: 17 residues. Trimming pared 0 bases from V and 5 bases from J, leaving 23 bases between. Germline values: CDR1 DFQATT, CDR2 SNEGSKA (reference sequence). This CDR3 is CSARDLSPTHKVNEQYF. CDR3 DNA sequence: TGCAGTGCTAGAGATCTGTCCCCGACACATAAGGTTAACGAGCAGTACTTC.

The V and J genes are TRBV7-2 and TRBJ2-1, with D possibly TRBD2 on 5 matching bases. Trimming left V 4 bases short and J 3 bases short, with 13 bases between. Germline CDR1 is SGHTA and CDR2 is FQGNSA. The CDR3 is 15 amino acids. CDR3 amino acids: CASSSARTYYNEQFF. The CDR3 DNA sequence: TGTGCCAGCAGCTCGGCCCGGACTTACTACAATGAGCAGTTCTTC.

J is TRBJ2-6 and V is TRBV6-1; tentative D call: TRBD1 (5 bases). The CDR3 runs to 16 residues. V was pared by 4 bases and J by 0 bases, with 10 bases between. In germline, CDR1 is MNHNS, CDR2 SASEGT. The CDR3 DNA follows: TGTGCCAGCAGTGTGACACAGGTCTCTGGGGCCAACGTCCTGACTTTC. It codes for CASSVTQVSGANVLTF.

The chain joins TRBV5-1 to TRBJ2-4; 11 nucleotides align to TRBD1. This CDR3 contains 13 residues. Germline V gene sequence: CDR1 SGHRS, CDR2 YFSETQ. The ends lost 3 bases at V and 8 bases at J; junction bases unmatched: 1. The CDR3 loop reads CASSWGQGDIQYF. CDR3 nucleotides: TGCGCCAGCAGCTGGGGACAGGGGGACATTCAGTACTTC.

With regard to this clonotype: The conserved phenylalanine or tryptophan is not found at the CDR3 terminus, so this likely reflects a read error. This chain links TRBV7-2 with TRBJ2-4; D call uncertain. CDR1 is SGHTA, CDR2 FQGNSA, per germline. Trimming removed 5 bases from V and 0 bases from J, with 14 bases in between. The length of the CDR3 is 16 residues. The CDR3 protein is CASSRAAAIAKNIQYS. The DNA of the CDR3 is TGTGCCAGCAGCCGCGCGGCCGCCATAGCCAAAAACATTCAGTACTCC.

This clonotype was counted ten times or more. The chain's CDR3 is CASSLGLTTEAFF. The CDR3, as DNA: TGCGCCAGCAGCCTCGGATTGACCACTGAAGCTTTCTTT. The chain is built from TRBV5-1 and TRBJ1-1; no reliable D call. Germline V gives CDR1 SGHRS, CDR2 YFSETQ. Deletions cut 4 bases from V and 4 bases from J, with 11 bases between. This CDR3 is built from 13 residues.

This clonotype was seen many times. The rearrangement links TRBV9 to TRBJ2-1; D is possibly TRBD2 (6 bases). V lost 0 bases and J lost 1, with 11 bases in between. CDR1 and CDR2 from the germline V gene are SGDLS and YYNGEE. This CDR3 is built from 16 residues. CDR3 in amino acids: CASSVDSGASYNEQFF. The CDR3 coding sequence is TGTGCCAGCAGCGTAGATTCGGGAGCGTCCTACAATGAGCAGTTCTTC.

This clonotype was observed a few times. The chain uses TRBV20-1 and TRBJ2-1, with 9 bases that match TRBD2. This CDR3 has 16 amino acids. In germline, CDR1 is DFQATT, CDR2 SNEGSKA (reference sequence). Losses at the gene ends were 1 base for V and 2 bases for J; bases not matched to a gene: 6. The CDR3 DNA is TGCAGTGCTAGAGCCGGGCTAGCGGGGACCTACAATGAGCAGTTCTTC. Translated: CSARAGLAGTYNEQFF.

The CDR3 bases are TGCGCCAGCAGAGTAGGGGGGAAAGCAGGTACGCAGTATTTT. This encodes CASRVGGKAGTQYF. V is TRBV4-1 and J is TRBJ2-3, with D perhaps matching TRBD1 or TRBD2 (6 bases each). CDR3 length equals 14 residues. The V and J ends lost 6 bases and 8 bases respectively, with 18 bases between them. Germline CDR1 MGHRA, CDR2 YSYEKL.

This chain connects TRBV6-1 to TRBJ2-3; a weak D match, TRBD2 (6 bases). CDR1 is MNHNS, CDR2 SASEGT, per germline. V was clipped by 10 bases and J by 5 bases, with 19 bases between them. This CDR3 is built from 14 residues. DNA for the CDR3: TGTGCCACCCTTCCGGGAGACCATCAAGATACGCAGTATTTT. Its protein product is CATLPGDHQDTQYF.